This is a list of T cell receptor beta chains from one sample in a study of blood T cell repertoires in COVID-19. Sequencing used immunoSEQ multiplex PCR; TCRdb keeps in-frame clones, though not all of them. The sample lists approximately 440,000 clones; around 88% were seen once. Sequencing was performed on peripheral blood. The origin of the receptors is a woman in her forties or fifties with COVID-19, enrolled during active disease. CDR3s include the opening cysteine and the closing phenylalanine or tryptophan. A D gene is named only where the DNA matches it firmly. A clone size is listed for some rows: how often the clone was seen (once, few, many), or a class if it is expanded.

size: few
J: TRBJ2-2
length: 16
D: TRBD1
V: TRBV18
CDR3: CASSPTGNPNTGELFF
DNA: TGTGCCAGCTCACCGACAGGGAATCCAAACACCGGGGAGCTGTTTTTT

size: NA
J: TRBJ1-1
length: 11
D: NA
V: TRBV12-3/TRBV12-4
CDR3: CASRTDGKVFF
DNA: TGTGCCAGCAGAACCGACGGGAAGGTTTTCTTT

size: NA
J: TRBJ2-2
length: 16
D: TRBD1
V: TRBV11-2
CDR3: CASSLLTGNPTGELFF
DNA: TGTGCCAGCAGCTTATTGACAGGGAATCCCACCGGGGAGCTGTTTTTT

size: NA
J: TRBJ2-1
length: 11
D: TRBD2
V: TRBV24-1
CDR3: CATGGYNEQFF
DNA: TGTGCCACGGGGGGGTACAATGAGCAGTTCTTC

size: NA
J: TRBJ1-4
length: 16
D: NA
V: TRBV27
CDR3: CASSQWRAGSNEKLFF
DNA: TGTGCCAGCAGCCAGTGGCGGGCGGGCTCTAATGAAAAACTGTTTTTT

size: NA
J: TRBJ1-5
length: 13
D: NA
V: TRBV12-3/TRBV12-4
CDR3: CASSREIIQPQHF
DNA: TGTGCCAGCAGTAGAGAGATCATCCAGCCCCAGCATTTT

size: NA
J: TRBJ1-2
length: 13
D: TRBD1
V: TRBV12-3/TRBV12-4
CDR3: CASSTGQFYGYTF
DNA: TGTGCCAGCAGCACGGGACAGTTCTATGGCTACACCTTC

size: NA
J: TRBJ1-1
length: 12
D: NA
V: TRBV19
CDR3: CASSAGGGHAFF
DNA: TGTGCCAGTAGTGCCGGCGGGGGCCATGCTTTCTTT

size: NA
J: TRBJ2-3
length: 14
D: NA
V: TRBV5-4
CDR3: CASSLVGSTDTQYF
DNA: TGTGCCAGCAGCTTGGTTGGCAGCACAGATACGCAGTATTTT

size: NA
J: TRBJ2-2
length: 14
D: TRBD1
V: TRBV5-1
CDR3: CASSIAQGSGELFF
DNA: TGCGCCAGCAGCATAGCACAGGGGTCCGGGGAGCTGTTTTTT

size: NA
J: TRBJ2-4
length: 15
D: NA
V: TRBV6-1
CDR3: CASSEGGGAKNIQYF
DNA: TGTGCCAGCAGTGAAGGGGGGGGCGCCAAAAACATTCAGTACTTC

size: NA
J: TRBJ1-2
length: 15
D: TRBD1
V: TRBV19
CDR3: CASSHDREVIYGYTF
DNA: TGTGCCAGTAGTCACGACAGGGAGGTTATTTATGGCTACACCTTC

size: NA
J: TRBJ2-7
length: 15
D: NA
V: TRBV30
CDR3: CAWSVRRKQGSEQYF
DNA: TGTGCCTGGAGTGTACGGAGAAAACAGGGCTCCGAGCAGTACTTC

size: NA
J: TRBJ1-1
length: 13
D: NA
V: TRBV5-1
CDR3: CASSWVGGTEAFF
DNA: TGCGCCAGCAGCTGGGTGGGGGGCACTGAAGCTTTCTTT

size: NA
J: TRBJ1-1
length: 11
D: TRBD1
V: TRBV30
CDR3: CASTGQTEAFF
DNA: TGTGCCTCGACAGGGCAGACTGAAGCTTTCTTT

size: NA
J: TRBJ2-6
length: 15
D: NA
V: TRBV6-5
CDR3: CASSYSRAGANVLTF
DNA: TGTGCCAGCAGTTACTCCCGGGCTGGGGCCAACGTCCTGACTTTC

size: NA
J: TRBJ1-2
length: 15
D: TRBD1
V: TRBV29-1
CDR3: CSVERRGQGATGYTF
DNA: TGCAGCGTTGAAAGGAGAGGGCAGGGGGCAACCGGCTACACCTTC

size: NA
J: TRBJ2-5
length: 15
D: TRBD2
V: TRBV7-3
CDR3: CASSQTSGGAETQYF
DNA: TGTGCCAGCAGCCAGACTAGCGGGGGGGCGGAGACCCAGTACTTC